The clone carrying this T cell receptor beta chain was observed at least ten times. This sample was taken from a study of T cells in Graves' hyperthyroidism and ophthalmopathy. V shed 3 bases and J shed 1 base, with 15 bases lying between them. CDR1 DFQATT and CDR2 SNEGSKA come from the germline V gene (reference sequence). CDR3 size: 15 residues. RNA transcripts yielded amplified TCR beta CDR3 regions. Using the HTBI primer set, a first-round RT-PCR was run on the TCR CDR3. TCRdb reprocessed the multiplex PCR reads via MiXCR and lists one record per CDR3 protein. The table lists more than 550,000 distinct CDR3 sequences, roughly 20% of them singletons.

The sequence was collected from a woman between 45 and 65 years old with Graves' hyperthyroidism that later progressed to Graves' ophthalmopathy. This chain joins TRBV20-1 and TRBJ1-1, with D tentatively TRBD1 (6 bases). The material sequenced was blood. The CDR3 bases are TGCAGTGCTAGGGGGGTTAGGGGGACGAACACTGAAGCTTTCTTT. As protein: CSARGVRGTNTEAFF.